These 30 T cell receptor beta chains were all obtained from the same sample, sequenced in a study of response to subunit inactivated influenza vaccine. Using its own MiXCR run on the RT-PCR reads, TCRdb lists one record per CDR3 protein. The sample records some 150,000 distinct CDR3 sequences, less than 15% being singletons. This sample was also put to use in a study of T cells expressing NK-cell markers. That work contributes: It was by 5'RACE template switching with UMIs that TCR beta cDNA was made.

The sequences come from CD8+ T cells sorted from PBMCs, collected roughly 12 days after vaccination. The receptors originated from a man between 45 and 60 years old who received an inactivated influenza vaccine.

This clonotype was counted ten times or more. The chain joins TRBV28 to TRBJ2-1; no definite D call. The germline V and J ends were trimmed by 7 bases and 0 bases, with 10 bases remaining between them. CDR1 MDHEN and CDR2 SYDVKM come from the germline V gene. The CDR3 is 14 amino acids. The CDR3, as DNA: TGTGCCAGCACCTGGGAAAGCTCCTACAATGAGCAGTTCTTC. Translating gives CASTWESSYNEQFF.

This clonotype was recorded a few times. The rearrangement links TRBV5-5 to TRBJ1-4, with 8 bases lining up with TRBD1. The ends lost 0 bases at V and 8 bases at J; junction bases unmatched: 6. CDR1 and CDR2 from the germline V gene are SGHKS and YYEKEE (reference sequence). The CDR3 length is 15 residues. DNA for the CDR3: TGTGCCAGCAGCTTGGAGTCAGGGGGCGACGAAAAACTGTTTTTT. It specifies CASSLESGGDEKLFF.

The chain joins TRBV2 to TRBJ2-1; 12 nucleotides line up with TRBD2. V was clipped by 3 bases and J by 4 bases; unmatched bases: 1. Germline-derived CDR1 and CDR2 are SNHLY and FYNNEI. CDR3 size: 15 residues. CDR3 nucleotides: TGTGCCAGCAGTGAGACTAGCGGGGGTTACAATGAGCAGTTCTTC. Translated, it gives CASSETSGGYNEQFF.

This clonotype was seen ten or more times. The J gene is TRBJ2-2, the V gene TRBV9; D gene ambiguous. The CDR3 runs to 14 residues. Germline CDR1 and CDR2: SGDLS and YYNGEE. V shed 0 bases and J shed 2 bases, with 5 bases lying between them. As DNA, the CDR3 is TGTGCCAGCAGCGTAGGCCTTAACACCGGGGAGCTGTTTTTT. As protein: CASSVGLNTGELFF.

The chain combines TRBV9 with TRBJ2-1; tentative D call: TRBD1 (5 bases). Germline V gene data show CDR1 as SGDLS and CDR2 as YYNGEE. This CDR3 region has 15 residues. The V end was cut by 4 bases, the J end by 0 bases, with 11 bases between. In DNA form, the CDR3 reads TGTGCCAGCAGCCAACAGGTCAGCTCCTACAATGAGCAGTTCTTC. This translates into CASSQQVSSYNEQFF. Full variable domain (missing parts from reference TRBV9 and TRBJ2-1): DSGVTQTPKHLITATGQRVTLRCSPRSGDLSVYWYQQSLDQGLQFLIQYYNGEERAKGNILERFSAQQFPDLHSELNLSSLELGDSALYFCASSQQVSSYNEQFFGPGTRLTVL.

This clonotype was seen ten or more times. CDR3 region: CASSLGPSGRGQETQYF. In DNA form, the CDR3 reads TGTGCCAGCAGCTTAGGTCCTAGCGGGCGGGGACAAGAGACCCAGTACTTC. The rearrangement links TRBV7-2 to TRBJ2-5, with TRBD2 matching over 8 bases. Germline V gene lookup returns CDR1 SGHTA and CDR2 FQGNSA. The CDR3 is 17 amino acids. Losses at the gene ends were 1 base for V and 2 bases for J; bases not matched to a gene: 9.

The V gene is TRBV29-1, the J gene TRBJ1-2; D is possibly TRBD1 (5 bases). The CDR3 totals 10 residues. The V gene lost 4 bases and the J gene lost 10 bases, with 10 bases spanning the gap. The germline V gene has CDR1 SQVTM and CDR2 ANQGSEA. The CDR3 sequence: CSVVDTYYTF. In nucleotides, the CDR3 is TGCAGCGTTGTGGACACCTACTACACCTTC.

This chain links TRBV28 with TRBJ2-5; the match to TRBD2 covers 8 bases. This CDR3 comprises 16 residues. Germline lookup yields CDR1 MDHEN and CDR2 SYDVKM. V was clipped by 6 bases and J by 3 bases; unmatched bases: 12. CDR3 loop: CASRGPGLDPEETQYF. For the CDR3, the DNA is TGTGCCAGCAGGGGGCCGGGACTAGACCCCGAAGAGACCCAGTACTTC.

This chain joins TRBV6-5 and TRBJ2-5; TRBD2 is a possible D gene (6 bases). The CDR3 extends over 14 amino acids. V was pared by 3 bases and J by 5 bases, with 13 bases between. Germline assignment: CDR1 MNHEY and CDR2 SVGAGI. DNA for the CDR3: TGTGCCAGCAGTTATCCGGGACTTGCGGAGACCCAGTACTTC. Amino acid sequence: CASSYPGLAETQYF.

CDR3 protein: CASSLGPGQIEQYF. The CDR3 DNA follows: TGTGCCAGCAGCTTGGGCCCGGGACAGATCGAGCAGTACTTC. J is TRBJ2-7 and V is TRBV5-6; 7 bases are shared with TRBD1. The V and J ends lost 0 bases and 6 bases, in that order; junction bases with no gene match: 6. Germline CDR1 SGHDT, CDR2 YYEEEE. The CDR3 has 14 residues.

This clonotype was counted between two and nine times. This rearrangement joins TRBV15 to TRBJ1-5; D remains ambiguous. Germline V lookup: CDR1 LNHNV, CDR2 YYDKDF (reference sequence). Trimming shortened V by 0 bases and J by 9 bases, and 12 bases separated the two germline ends. The CDR3 is 14 residues long. The CDR3 coding sequence is TGTGCCACCAGCAGAGACGACGGCTTTCGGCCCCAGCATTTT. Encoded protein: CATSRDDGFRPQHF.

This clonotype was picked up many times. This chain uses TRBV7-3 with TRBJ2-3; D is possibly TRBD1 or TRBD2 (5 bases each). Germline V CDR1 and CDR2: SGHTA, FQGTGA. V shed 0 bases and J shed 4 bases, with 5 bases lying between them. The CDR3 loop spans 13 amino acids. CDR3 residues: CASSLTGADTQYF. CDR3 DNA: TGTGCCAGCAGCTTAACGGGGGCAGATACGCAGTATTTT.

This clonotype has a count of ten or more. The chain has TRBV10-3 and TRBJ2-1; D gene ambiguous. The germline V gene encodes CDR1 ENHRY and CDR2 SYGVKD. This CDR3 is built from 18 residues. Trimming took off 4 bases at V and 2 bases at J, with 21 bases between the two ends. CDR3: CAISGPVHRRPPYNEQFF. In DNA, the CDR3 is TGTGCCATCAGTGGGCCGGTTCATCGAAGGCCCCCCTACAATGAGCAGTTCTTC.

This clonotype was picked up many times. The chain has TRBV6-1 and TRBJ2-1, with TRBD2 matching 13 bases. Trimming at V came to 8 bases and at J to 3 bases, leaving 7 bases not matched to a gene. Per germline, CDR1 MNHNS and CDR2 SASEGT. The CDR3 has 16 residues. Written as DNA, the CDR3 is TGTGCCAGCTTTCCGGGACTAGCGGGGCTCTACAATGAGCAGTTCTTC. It yields the protein CASFPGLAGLYNEQFF.

V and J are TRBV6-2 or TRBV6-3 and TRBJ1-2, with D possibly TRBD1 on 5 matching bases. This CDR3 region has 12 residues. Germline values: CDR1 MNHEY, CDR2 SVGEGT. Trimming removed 7 bases at V and 4 bases at J, with 10 bases between. The CDR3 coding sequence is TGTGCCAGCACCGACAGTATCTATGGCTACACCTTC. Translated: CASTDSIYGYTF.

The chain is built from TRBV15 and TRBJ1-2; TRBD1 aligns across 7 bases. Germline V gene sequence: CDR1 LNHNV, CDR2 YYDKDF (reference sequence). The CDR3 contains 13 residues. J lost 5 bases, V lost 0 bases, and 0 bases had no gene match. In DNA form, the CDR3 reads TGTGCCACCAGCAGAGAGACAGGGTATGGCTACACCTTC. Translated, it gives CATSRETGYGYTF.

This clonotype was observed at least ten times. The genes are TRBV10-3 and TRBJ2-5; D is tentatively TRBD1 or TRBD2 (5 bases each). The CDR3 loop spans 15 amino acids. V was cut by 6 bases and J by 4 bases, with 18 bases left in between. The germline V gene encodes CDR1 ENHRY and CDR2 SYGVKD. The CDR3 region is CAISARGTDIETQYF. The CDR3 DNA sequence: TGTGCCATCAGCGCTCGTGGGACGGACATAGAGACCCAGTACTTC.

The chain carries TRBV6-5 and TRBJ1-2; D is perhaps TRBD1 (6 bases). Between the trimmed V and J ends, which lost 0 bases and 8 bases, there was a span of 16 bases. Germline V gives CDR1 MNHEY, CDR2 SVGAGI. CDR3 length: 15 residues. The DNA of the CDR3 is TGTGCCAGCAGTTACTCGGATTCAGGGGCAGGAGGCTACACCTTC. This gives the protein CASSYSDSGAGGYTF.

This clonotype showed up just a few times. The chain has TRBV5-4 and TRBJ2-7; 7 bases align to TRBD1. The J segment lost 0 bases and the V segment lost 4 bases, leaving 7 bases of the junction unmatched. CDR1 is SGHNT, CDR2 YYREEE, per germline (reference sequence). CDR3 length: 15 residues. The CDR3 bases are TGTGCCAGCAGCCCGACAGGGCCGAGCTCCTACGAGCAGTACTTC. Its protein is CASSPTGPSSYEQYF.

This chain links TRBV28 with TRBJ2-7; TRBD1 matches at 12 bases. Germline lookup yields CDR1 MDHEN and CDR2 SYDVKM. The CDR3 consists of 16 residues. J was trimmed by 4 bases and V by 6 bases; bases with no gene match: 10. CDR3 sequence (DNA): TGTGCCAGCAGCCCCGGGACAGGGGGCATTCTATACGAGCAGTACTTC. Amino acid sequence: CASSPGTGGILYEQYF.

This clonotype has at least ten counts. The chain joins TRBV12-3 or TRBV12-4 to TRBJ2-3, with D perhaps matching TRBD1 or TRBD2 (5 bases each). CDR3 length: 14 residues. Between the trimmed V and J ends, which lost 4 bases and 5 bases, there was a span of 13 bases. Written as DNA, the CDR3 is TGTGCCAGCAGTTCACGGGACGCCCGAGATACGCAGTATTTT. Its protein product is CASSSRDARDTQYF.

A few counts support this clonotype. This chain joins TRBV6-2 or TRBV6-3 and TRBJ2-4; 7 bases align to TRBD1. CDR3 length: 13 amino acids. Germline-derived CDR1 and CDR2 are MNHEY and SVGEGT. Germline trimming cut 4 bases from V and 8 bases from J; bases unmatched to any gene: 5. The CDR3 reads CASSLTGMDIQYF. The CDR3 DNA reads as TGTGCCAGCAGTTTGACAGGGATGGACATTCAGTACTTC.

This clonotype appeared a few times. V gene TRBV29-1 combines with J gene TRBJ2-7; maybe TRBD1 (5 bases). This CDR3 is 15 amino acids long. Germline assignment: CDR1 SQVTM and CDR2 ANQGSEA. V lost 3 bases and J 2 bases, leaving 17 bases between the germline ends. The CDR3 bases are TGCAGCGTTGAGTTAGGGTCGACAGTTCCCTACGAGCAGTACTTC. This sequence encodes CSVELGSTVPYEQYF.

This chain links TRBV3-1 with TRBJ2-3; TRBD2 matches at 14 bases. CDR1 is LGHDT and CDR2 is YNNKEL in the germline V gene (reference sequence). The CDR3 length is 18 residues. Trimming took 0 bases from V and 3 from J; bases not matched to a gene: 5. In DNA form, the CDR3 reads TGTGCCAGCAGCCAAGAGCCCGGGACTAGCGGGGGTACAGATACGCAGTATTTT. Translating it yields CASSQEPGTSGGTDTQYF.

This clonotype was counted only a few times. The genes are TRBV24-1 and TRBJ1-5; D gene unclear. The CDR3 runs to 14 residues. The V end was cut by 4 bases, the J end by 0 bases, with 6 bases between. Germline CDR1 KGHDR, CDR2 SFDVKD. CDR3 nucleotides: TGTGCCACCAGTGAGCAACATAGCAATCAGCCCCAGCATTTT. It specifies CATSEQHSNQPQHF.

The table lists this clonotype with a few counts. J is TRBJ2-5 and V is TRBV3-1, with 9 bases identical to TRBD2. CDR1 is LGHDT, CDR2 YNNKEL, per germline (reference sequence). This CDR3 spans 16 amino acids. The J segment lost 3 bases and the V segment lost 1 base, leaving 6 bases of the junction unmatched. This CDR3 reads CASSQGTASGEETQYF. CDR3 in DNA: TGTGCCAGCAGCCAAGGCACGGCTAGCGGGGAAGAGACCCAGTACTTC.

This clonotype was detected many times. The chain uses TRBV6-2 or TRBV6-3 and TRBJ1-2; TRBD1 matches 8 bases. V lost 5 bases, J lost 6 bases, and 14 bases stayed unmatched. This CDR3 has 16 amino acids. Germline V CDR1 and CDR2: MNHEY, SVGEGT. The CDR3 here is CASSRSGQDPVNGYTF. The CDR3 DNA sequence: TGTGCCAGCAGTCGCTCGGGACAGGACCCGGTGAATGGCTACACCTTC.

Regarding this clonotype: It is likely a read error, because the conserved phenylalanine at the end of the CDR3 is missing. It is unclear where the CDR3 begins or ends on the DNA, so no DNA is shown, and the CDR3 is as TCRdb lists it. This chain joins TRBV5-6 and TRBJ1-2. Germline V CDR1 and CDR2: SGHDT, YYEEEE. The CDR3 is 9 residues long, counting both termini. This CDR3 is CASSLVLGV.

This clonotype has only a few counts. The chain employs TRBV12-3 or TRBV12-4 and TRBJ1-1; TRBD1 agrees at 7 bases. The V and J ends lost 6 bases and 1 base, in that order; junction bases with no gene match: 5. CDR3 size: 14 residues. In DNA, the CDR3 is TGTGCCAGCAGCCCGACAGGGCGGAACACTGAAGCTTTCTTT. It yields the protein CASSPTGRNTEAFF.

This clonotype was counted only a few times. This CDR3 is missing its conserved last phenylalanine or tryptophan, likely due to a read error. The limits of the CDR3 on the DNA are not certain, so only TCRdb's listed CDR3 is given. The chain joins TRBV11-2 to TRBJ2-3; TRBD2, the table's D call, was not compared with the DNA. The CDR3 has 14 residues if both end residues are counted. The germline CDR1 and CDR2 sequences are SGHAT and FQNNGV. The CDR3 is CASSSLAGGPPRFN.